The entry that follows covers one T cell receptor beta chain sequence. This record belongs to a study of T cell responses to AZD1222 COVID-19 vaccine. The V gene lost 5 bases and the J gene lost 7 bases, with 12 bases spanning the gap. Germline-derived CDR1 and CDR2 are KGHSH and LQKENI. The CDR3 covers 14 residues. This table comes from immunoSEQ multiplex PCR, and its TCRdb copy is limited to in-frame clones, with some not included. The data show 180,000 or so clones, 88% seen once. The TCR was taken from an adult who received the AZD1222 COVID-19 vaccine. This chain joins TRBV18 and TRBJ1-6; D is possibly TRBD1 (5 bases). The specimen comprised peripheral blood, sampled 28 days after the second AZD1222 dose. The CDR3 sequence is CASSVGRDNSPLHF. The DNA for the CDR3 is TGTGCCAGCTCAGTCGGCAGGGACAATTCACCCCTCCACTTT.